These T cell receptor beta chains were read from a single sample in a study of T cells of healthy individuals. TCRdb re-called the 5' RACE reads with MiXCR, one entry per CDR3 protein. The sample holds some 69,000 distinct CDR3 sequences; 15% to 20% are singletons and the top ten take about 4.3%. These receptors were collected from a human donor in good health. The CDR3 runs from the conserved cysteine through the conserved F or W. Each record gives: J gene, clone size, V gene, D gene, CDR3 protein, CDR3 DNA. D genes are given only for firm matches. Size tells how often a clone was seen (once, few, many) or the class of an expanded clone, and some rows leave it out.

TRBJ2-5,many,TRBV27,-,CASSLSWADRETQYF,TGTGCCAGCAGTTTATCGTGGGCCGACAGGGAGACCCAGTACTTC
TRBJ2-7,-,TRBV27,-,CASSSTNRASEQYF,TGTGCCAGCAGTTCCACCAACAGGGCCAGCGAGCAGTACTTC
TRBJ1-2,-,TRBV14,-,CASSPTEGGYTF,TGTGCCAGCAGCCCCACGGAGGGGGGCTACACCTTC
TRBJ2-1,-,TRBV12-3/TRBV12-4,TRBD1,CASSLAPGTDHNEQFF,TGTGCCAGCAGTTTAGCGCCTGGGACAGATCACAATGAGCAGTTCTTC
TRBJ1-6,many,TRBV4-1,TRBD1,CASSHPQGDNSPLHF,TGCGCCAGCAGCCACCCACAGGGGGATAATTCACCCCTCCACTTT
TRBJ2-7,few,TRBV30,TRBD2,CAWSGGTGRVEQYF,TGTGCCTGGAGTGGAGGGACCGGGAGGGTCGAGCAGTACTTC
TRBJ1-1,many,TRBV29-1,-,CSVEVAGRLNTEAFF,TGCAGCGTTGAAGTGGCAGGGAGATTAAACACTGAAGCTTTCTTT
TRBJ2-1,-,TRBV6-2/TRBV6-3,TRBD1,CASSYGTGFNEQFF,TGTGCCAGCAGTTACGGGACAGGGTTCAATGAGCAGTTCTTC
TRBJ2-1,few,TRBV11-3,-,CASSFRGGGEQFF,TGTGCCAGCAGCTTCCGGGGAGGGGGGGAGCAGTTCTTC
TRBJ2-7,few,TRBV10-3,TRBD1,CAIRPGTEVYEQYF,TGTGCCATCAGGCCCGGGACAGAGGTGTACGAGCAGTACTTC
TRBJ1-5,-,TRBV12-3/TRBV12-4,-,CASSPDFDNQPQHF,TGTGCCAGCAGTCCCGACTTCGACAATCAGCCCCAGCATTTT
TRBJ2-1,few,TRBV9,TRBD1,CASSTRDRGDEQFF,TGTGCCAGCAGCACCAGGGACAGGGGGGATGAGCAGTTCTTC
TRBJ2-1,many,TRBV6-4,TRBD2,CASSENSGGGNEQFF,TGTGCCAGCAGTGAAAACAGCGGGGGTGGAAATGAGCAGTTCTTC
TRBJ2-3,many,TRBV4-2,-,CASSSRGGTDTQYF,TGTGCCAGCTCTTCTAGGGGGGGCACAGATACGCAGTATTTT
TRBJ2-5,-,TRBV3-1,TRBD1,CASSHPGQYETQYF,TGTGCCAGCAGCCATCCGGGACAGTACGAGACCCAGTACTTC
TRBJ1-1,many,TRBV12-5,-,CASGPGVMNTEAFF,TGTGCTAGTGGTCCCGGGGTGATGAACACTGAAGCTTTCTTT
TRBJ2-5,many,TRBV4-3,TRBD2,CASSQTSGSQETQYF,TGCGCCAGCAGCCAGACTAGCGGGAGCCAAGAGACCCAGTACTTC
TRBJ2-1,few,TRBV4-1,TRBD2,CASSQAGGGAAEQFF,TGCGCCAGCAGCCAAGCGGGCGGGGGGGCTGCTGAGCAGTTCTTC
TRBJ2-1,many,TRBV29-1,-,CSVEEENNEQFF,TGCAGCGTTGAAGAGGAGAACAATGAGCAGTTCTTC
TRBJ1-6,-,TRBV7-9,-,CASRGETGAPHSPLHF,TGTGCCAGCAGAGGAGAGACAGGCGCCCCGCATTCACCCCTCCACTTT
TRBJ2-7,-,TRBV10-3,TRBD1,CAISEGGQGYEQYF,TGTGCCATCAGTGAAGGCGGACAGGGCTACGAGCAGTACTTC
TRBJ2-2,many,TRBV6-5,TRBD1,CASSQGAAGELFF,TGTGCCAGCAGTCAGGGGGCTGCCGGGGAGCTGTTTTTT